The table lists the clone carrying this T cell receptor beta chain with many counts. Its target is unknown. This sample stems from a study of spatial heterogeneity in lung cancer. General study findings and limits: Counts of expanded intratumoral alpha and beta TCRs tracked tumor mutation counts. The estimated TCR-seq coverage of tumor T cells amounted to approximately 7.3% when looking at alpha chains and less than 15% when looking at beta chains.

Time point here: sample taken at primary tumor resection. The CDR3 runs to 16 residues. The trim removed 3 bases at V and 8 bases at J, leaving 9 bases unmatched. TCRdb recomputed calls from the 5' RACE reads with MiXCR, one row per CDR3 protein. This sample has fewer than 15,000 distinct CDR3 sequences, with 3.5% to 4.5% found just once. The material sequenced was lung tumor tissue, taken at surgery. The sequence was collected from a male donor with early-stage non-small cell lung cancer. The chain combines TRBV12-3 or TRBV12-4 with TRBJ1-4, with TRBD1 identical over 10 bases. The CDR3 loop reads CASSLGLGTGEEKLFF. In DNA form, the CDR3 reads TGTGCCAGCAGTTTGGGGTTGGGGACAGGGGAGGAAAAACTGTTTTTT.